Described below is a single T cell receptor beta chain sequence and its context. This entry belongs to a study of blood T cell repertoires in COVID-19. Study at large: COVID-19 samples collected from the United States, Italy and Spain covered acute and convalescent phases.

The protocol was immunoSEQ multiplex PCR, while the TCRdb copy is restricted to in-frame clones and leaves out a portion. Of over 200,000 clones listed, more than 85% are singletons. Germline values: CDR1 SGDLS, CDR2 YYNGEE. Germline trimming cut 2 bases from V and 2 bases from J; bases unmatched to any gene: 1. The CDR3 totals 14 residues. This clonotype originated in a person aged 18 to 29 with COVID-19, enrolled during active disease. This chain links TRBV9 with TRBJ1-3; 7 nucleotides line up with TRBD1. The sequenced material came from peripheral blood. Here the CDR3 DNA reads TGTGCCAGCAGCGTGGGGACAGCTGGAAACACCATATATTTT. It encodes CASSVGTAGNTIYF. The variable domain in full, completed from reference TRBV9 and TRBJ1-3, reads DSGVTQTPKHLITATGQRVTLRCSPRSGDLSVYWYQQSLDQGLQFLIQYYNGEERAKGNILERFSAQQFPDLHSELNLSSLELGDSALYFCASSVGTAGNTIYFGEGSWLTVV.